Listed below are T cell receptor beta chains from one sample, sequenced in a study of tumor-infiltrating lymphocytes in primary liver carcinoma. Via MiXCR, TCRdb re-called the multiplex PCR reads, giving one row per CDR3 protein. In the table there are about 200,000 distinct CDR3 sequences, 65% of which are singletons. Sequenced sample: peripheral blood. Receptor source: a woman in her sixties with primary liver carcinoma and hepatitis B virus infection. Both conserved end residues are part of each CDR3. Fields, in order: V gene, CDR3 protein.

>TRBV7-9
CVSSKVGTDTQYF
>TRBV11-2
CASSPIRGQGAGNTIYF
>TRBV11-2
CASSRTGAPSYEQYF
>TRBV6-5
CATRTSGNTRGLFF
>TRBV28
CASSPDSDEQYF
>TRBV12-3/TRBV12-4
CASTDRDESFF
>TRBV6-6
CASSLDRATANYGYIF
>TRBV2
CASSRQFASTDTQYF
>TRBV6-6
CASSQPYRGKGEASF
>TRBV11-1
CASSEVVGKQFF
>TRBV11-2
CASSLEAGLDTEVFF
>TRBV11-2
CASTRYGKETQYF
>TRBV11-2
CGSSLDTTGTSTDTQYF
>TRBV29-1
CSVGAGEGYTF
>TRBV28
CAITPGRGETQYF
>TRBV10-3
CAISDPSLRDDRAYEQYF